This section outlines one T cell receptor beta chain sequence together with its context. CDR3 size: 15 residues. Per the germline V gene, CDR1 is MNHNY and CDR2 is SVGAGI (reference sequence). V was pared by 2 bases and J by 11 bases, with 11 bases of the junction left unmatched. This sample is part of a study of blood T cell repertoires in COVID-19. Repertoires were generated with immunoSEQ multiplex PCR, while TCRdb's copy carries only in-frame clones and drops some. The table includes roughly 250,000 clones, 70% to 90% detected once. The clonotype originates from a woman between 35 and 50 years old with acute or convalescent COVID-19. The chain combines TRBV6-6 with TRBJ1-5; 8 nucleotides line up with TRBD1. The sequencing input was peripheral blood. The CDR3 loop reads CASSYGQGAGIAQHF. DNA for the CDR3: TGTGCCAGCAGTTACGGCCAGGGGGCCGGGATAGCCCAGCATTTT.